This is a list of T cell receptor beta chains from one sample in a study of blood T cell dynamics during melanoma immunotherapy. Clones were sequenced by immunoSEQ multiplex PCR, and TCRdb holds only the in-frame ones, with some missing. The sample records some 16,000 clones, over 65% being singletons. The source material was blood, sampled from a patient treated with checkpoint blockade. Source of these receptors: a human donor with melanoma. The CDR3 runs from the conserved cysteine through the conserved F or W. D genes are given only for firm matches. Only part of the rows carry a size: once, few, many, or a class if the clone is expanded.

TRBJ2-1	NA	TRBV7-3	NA	CASSPGTFSEQFF	TGTGCCAGCAGCCCCGGGACTTTCAGTGAGCAGTTCTTC
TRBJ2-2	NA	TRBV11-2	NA	CACSGGNTGELFF	TGTGCCTGCTCGGGCGGGAACACCGGGGAGCTGTTTTTT
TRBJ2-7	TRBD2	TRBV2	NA	CASRGGIEQYF	TGTGCCAGCAGGGGGGGGATAGAGCAGTACTTC
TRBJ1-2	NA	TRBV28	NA	CASSTRDRGGYTF	TGTGCCAGCAGTACCCGGGATCGGGGTGGCTACACCTTC
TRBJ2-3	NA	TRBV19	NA	CASSTLTDTQYF	TGTGCCAGTAGCACCCTAACAGATACGCAGTATTTT
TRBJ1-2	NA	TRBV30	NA	CAWRNTGYGYTF	TGTGCCTGGAGGAATACAGGGTATGGCTACACCTTC
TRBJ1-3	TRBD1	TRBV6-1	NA	CASSEAQGAGNTIYF	TGTGCCAGCAGTGAAGCACAGGGGGCTGGAAACACCATATATTTT
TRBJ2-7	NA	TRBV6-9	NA	CASSYSAGGEQYF	TGTGCCAGCAGTTACTCGGCAGGGGGGGAGCAGTACTTC
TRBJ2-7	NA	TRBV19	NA	CASSIRDRYEQYF	TGTGCCAGTAGTATTAGAGACCGCTACGAGCAGTACTTC
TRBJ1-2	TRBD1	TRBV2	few	CASTRQGASGYTF	TGTGCCAGCACCCGGCAGGGGGCATCTGGCTACACCTTC
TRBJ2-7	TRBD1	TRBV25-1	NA	CASQPAGQGAYEQYF	TGTGCCAGCCAACCCGCCGGACAGGGGGCCTACGAGCAGTACTTC
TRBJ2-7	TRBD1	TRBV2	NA	CASRGTGSAEQYF	TGTGCCAGCAGGGGGACAGGGAGCGCAGAGCAGTACTTC
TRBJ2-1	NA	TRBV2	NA	CASARSLNEQFF	TGTGCCAGCGCGCGGTCCTTGAATGAGCAGTTCTTC
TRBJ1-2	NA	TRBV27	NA	CASSFRTPSFYGYTF	TGTGCCAGCAGTTTCCGGACACCTAGTTTCTATGGCTACACCTTC
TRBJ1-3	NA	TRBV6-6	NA	CASSYSAAGNTIYF	TGTGCCAGCAGTTACTCGGCAGCCGGAAACACCATATATTTT
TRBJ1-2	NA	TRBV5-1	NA	CASSLDRVAGYTF	TGCGCCAGCAGCTTGGACAGGGTTGCCGGCTACACCTTC
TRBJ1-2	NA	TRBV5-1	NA	CASSLRTGTGYGYTF	TGCGCCAGCAGCTTGAGAACCGGGACGGGCTATGGCTACACCTTC
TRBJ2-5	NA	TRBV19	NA	CASSPGREETQYF	TGTGCCAGTAGTCCCGGTAGAGAGGAGACCCAGTACTTC
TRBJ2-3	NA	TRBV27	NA	CASSPRGRFADTQYF	TGTGCCAGCAGTCCCCGGGGGAGGTTCGCAGATACGCAGTATTTT
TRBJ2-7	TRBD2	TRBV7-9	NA	CAGGGTYEQYF	TGTGCGGGGGGGGGTACCTACGAGCAGTACTTC
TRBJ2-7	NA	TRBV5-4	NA	CASSSRGTASPIYEQYF	TGTGCCAGCAGCTCCCGCGGGACAGCCTCCCCCATCTACGAGCAGTACTTC
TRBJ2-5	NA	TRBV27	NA	CASSLSYQETQYF	TGTGCCAGCAGTTTGAGCTACCAAGAGACCCAGTACTTC
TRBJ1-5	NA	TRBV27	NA	CASTEARGGGEHQHF	TGTGCCAGCACCGAAGCCCGGGGGGGAGGGGAGCACCAGCATTTT
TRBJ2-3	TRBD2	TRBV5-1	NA	CASSPGGTSGGYTDTQYF	TGCGCCAGCAGCCCTGGAGGGACTAGCGGGGGGTACACAGATACGCAGTATTTT